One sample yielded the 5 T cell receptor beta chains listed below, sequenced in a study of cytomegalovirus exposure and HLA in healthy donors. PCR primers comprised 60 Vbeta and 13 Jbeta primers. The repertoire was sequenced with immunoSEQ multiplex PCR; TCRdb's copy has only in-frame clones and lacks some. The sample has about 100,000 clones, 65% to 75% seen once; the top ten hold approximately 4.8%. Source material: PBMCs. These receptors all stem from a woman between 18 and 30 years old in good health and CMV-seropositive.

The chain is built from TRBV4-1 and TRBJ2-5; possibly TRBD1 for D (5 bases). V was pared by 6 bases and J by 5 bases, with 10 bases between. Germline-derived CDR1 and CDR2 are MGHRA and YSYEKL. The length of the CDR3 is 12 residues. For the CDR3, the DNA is TGCGCCAGCAGGGACACCCGGGAGACCCAGTACTTC. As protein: CASRDTRETQYF.

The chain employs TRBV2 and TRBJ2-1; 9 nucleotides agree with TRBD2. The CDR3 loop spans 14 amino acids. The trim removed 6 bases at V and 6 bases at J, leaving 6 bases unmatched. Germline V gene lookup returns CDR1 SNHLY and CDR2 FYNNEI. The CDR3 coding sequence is TGTGCCAGCAGCCAGGGGACTAGCCTCAATGAGCAGTTCTTC. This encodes CASSQGTSLNEQFF. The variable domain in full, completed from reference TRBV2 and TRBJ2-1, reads EPEVTQTPSHQVTQMGQEVILRCVPISNHLYFYWYRQILGQKVEFLVSFYNNEISEKSEIFDDQFSVERPDGSNFTLKIRSTKLEDSAMYFCASSQGTSLNEQFFGPGTRLTVL.

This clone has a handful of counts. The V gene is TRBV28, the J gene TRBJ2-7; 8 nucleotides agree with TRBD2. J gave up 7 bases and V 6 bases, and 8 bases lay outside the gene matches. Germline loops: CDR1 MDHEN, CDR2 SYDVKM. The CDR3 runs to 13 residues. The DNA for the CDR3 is TGTGCCAGCAGAACTAGCGGATCCTTTGAGCAGTACTTC. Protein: CASRTSGSFEQYF.

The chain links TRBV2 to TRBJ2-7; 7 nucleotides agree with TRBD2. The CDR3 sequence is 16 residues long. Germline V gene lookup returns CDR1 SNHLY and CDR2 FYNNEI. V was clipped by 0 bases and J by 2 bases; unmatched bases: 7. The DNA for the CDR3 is TGTGCCAGCAGTGAAGCGTCGCTAGCGGTACCCTACGAGCAGTACTTC. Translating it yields CASSEASLAVPYEQYF.

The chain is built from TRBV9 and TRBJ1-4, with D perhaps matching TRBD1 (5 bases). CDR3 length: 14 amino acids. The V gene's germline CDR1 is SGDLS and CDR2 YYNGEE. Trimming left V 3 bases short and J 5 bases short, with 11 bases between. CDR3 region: CASSGRDSNEKLFF. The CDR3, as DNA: TGTGCCAGCAGCGGCCGGGACTCGAATGAAAAACTGTTTTTT.